These 26 T cell receptor beta chains came from one sample sequenced in a study of T cell responses to AZD1222 COVID-19 vaccine. The method was immunoSEQ multiplex PCR; TCRdb's version includes in-frame clones alone and lacks a portion of them. The sample has approximately 74,000 clones; roughly 89% are singletons. The sequencing used peripheral blood, collected on day 0 of AZD1222 vaccination. All receptors come from an adult in good health.

The rearrangement uses TRBV9 and TRBJ2-2, with a tentative D call TRBD2 (5 bases). The V gene's germline CDR1 is SGDLS and CDR2 YYNGEE. CDR3 size: 15 residues. The V gene lost 0 bases and the J gene lost 7 bases, with 13 bases spanning the gap. The CDR3 DNA sequence: TGTGCCAGCAGCGTAGCGGGGATAAACGGCGGGGAGCTGTTTTTT. It is translated as CASSVAGINGGELFF. Looking up the rest from reference TRBV9 and TRBJ2-2 gives the full variable domain: DSGVTQTPKHLITATGQRVTLRCSPRSGDLSVYWYQQSLDQGLQFLIQYYNGEERAKGNILERFSAQQFPDLHSELNLSSLELGDSALYFCASSVAGINGGELFFGEGSRLTVL.

The chain is built from TRBV3-1 (or the pseudogene TRBV3-2) and TRBJ2-7; 14 nucleotides line up with TRBD2. Per the germline V gene, CDR1 is LGHDT and CDR2 is YNNKEL (reference sequence). The V segment lost 2 bases and the J segment 4 bases; nucleotides outside the gene matches: 10. This CDR3 contains 18 residues. CDR3 residues: CASSQFGTSGREGYEQYF. The CDR3 DNA reads as TGTGCCAGCAGCCAATTCGGGACTAGCGGGAGAGAGGGGTACGAGCAGTACTTC.

The chain is built from TRBV30 and TRBJ2-3; tentative D call: TRBD1 (6 bases). Germline lookup yields CDR1 GTSNPN and CDR2 SVGIG (reference sequence). The CDR3 runs to 14 residues. V lost 2 bases and J lost 2, with 11 bases in between. The CDR3 loop is CAWSPGTLTDTQYF. In nucleotides, the CDR3 is TGTGCCTGGAGTCCCGGGACACTCACAGATACGCAGTATTTT.

The CDR3, as DNA: TGTGCCAGCAGTGACCATGCGGACAGGGATACGCAGTATTTT. Protein sequence: CASSDHADRDTQYF. The chain is built from TRBV2 and TRBJ2-3; 7 bases are a match to TRBD1. Per the germline V gene, CDR1 is SNHLY and CDR2 is FYNNEI. The ends lost 3 bases at V and 6 bases at J; junction bases unmatched: 6. The CDR3 totals 14 residues. Combining the CDR3 with reference TRBV2 and TRBJ2-3 gives the whole variable domain EPEVTQTPSHQVTQMGQEVILRCVPISNHLYFYWYRQILGQKVEFLVSFYNNEISEKSEIFDDQFSVERPDGSNFTLKIRSTKLEDSAMYFCASSDHADRDTQYFGPGTRLTVL.

The rearrangement joins TRBV19 to TRBJ2-2, with TRBD1 identical over 7 bases. Trimming took 4 bases from V and 1 from J; bases not matched to a gene: 6. The length of the CDR3 is 16 residues. Germline-derived CDR1 and CDR2 are LNHDA and SQIVND (reference sequence). The DNA for the CDR3 is TGTGCCAGTAGTAGCCGACAGGGACGGAACACCGGGGAGCTGTTTTTT. Its translation is CASSSRQGRNTGELFF. The whole variable domain, filled in from reference TRBV19 and TRBJ2-2, reads DGGITQSPKYLFRKEGQNVTLSCEQNLNHDAMYWYRQDPGQGLRLIYYSQIVNDFQKGDIAEGYSVSREKKESFPLTVTSAQKNPTAFYLCASSSRQGRNTGELFFGEGSRLTVL.

This sequence joins TRBV7-5 and TRBJ2-7. TRBV7-5 is a documented pseudogene. The CDR3 extends over 18 amino acids. This CDR3 is CVRSLAYWGAPHGDEQYF. CDR3 coding DNA: TGTGTCAGAAGCTTAGCATATTGGGGGGCACCCCATGGGGACGAGCAGTACTTC.

The DNA of the CDR3 is TGTGCCAGCAGCCCCCTTCTTCAGAGTGGTGAGCAGTTCTTC. The encoded protein is CASSPLLQSGEQFF. The chain combines TRBV11-2 with TRBJ2-1; no clear D. V was shortened by 5 bases and J by 9 bases, with 17 bases between the two germline ends. Per the germline V gene, CDR1 is SGHAT and CDR2 is FQNNGV. This CDR3 spans 14 amino acids. The full variable domain, completed using reference TRBV11-2 and TRBJ2-1, is EAGVAQSPRYKIIEKRQSVAFWCNPISGHATLYWYQQILGQGPKLLIQFQNNGVVDDSQLPKDRFSAERLKGVDSTLKIQPAKLEDSAVYLCASSPLLQSGEQFFGPGTRLTVL.

This sequence joins TRBV2 and TRBJ1-5; 7 bases align to TRBD1. Germline values: CDR1 SNHLY, CDR2 FYNNEI. V was clipped by 10 bases and J by 0 bases; unmatched bases: 9. The CDR3 sequence is 15 residues long. The CDR3 here is CATWDSRYSNQPQHF. The CDR3 DNA sequence: TGTGCCACCTGGGACAGCCGATATAGCAATCAGCCCCAGCATTTT.

The genes are TRBV5-1 and TRBJ1-2, with a weak D call TRBD1 (6 bases). V shed 2 bases and J shed 1 base, with 15 bases lying between them. This CDR3 region has 16 residues. Per germline, CDR1 SGHRS and CDR2 YFSETQ. CDR3 residues: CASSLDTGNFNYGYTF. The CDR3 nucleotides are TGCGCCAGCAGCTTAGATACAGGGAACTTTAACTATGGCTACACCTTC.

The sample holds one count of this clone. The chain combines TRBV18 with TRBJ2-3; 8 bases match TRBD2. Germline V lookup: CDR1 KGHSH, CDR2 LQKENI. V lost 6 bases and J lost 4; bases outside the gene matches: 6. CDR3 length: 14 amino acids. For the CDR3, the DNA is TGTGCCAGCTCCTACGGGGGGGGCCCAGATACGCAGTATTTT. This encodes CASSYGGGPDTQYF. Full variable domain (remainder filled in from reference TRBV18 and TRBJ2-3): NAGVMQNPRHLVRRRGQEARLRCSPMKGHSHVYWYRQLPEEGLKFMVYLQKENIIDESGMPKERFSAEFPKEGPSILRIQQVVRGDSAAYFCASSYGGGPDTQYFGPGTRLTVL.

The chain links TRBV7-9 to TRBJ2-1; either TRBD1 or TRBD2 may supply D (5 bases each). The CDR3 loop spans 13 amino acids. Germline lookup yields CDR1 SEHNR and CDR2 FQNEAQ (reference sequence). Trimming stripped 6 bases from V and 9 bases from J, with 15 bases between. CDR3 sequence reads: CASSPQDSSEQFF. CDR3 nucleotides: TGTGCCAGCAGTCCACAGGACTCTAGTGAGCAGTTCTTC.

The rearrangement uses TRBV9 and TRBJ2-2, with 7 nucleotides matching TRBD1. The V and J ends lost 5 bases and 4 bases, in that order; junction bases with no gene match: 8. The length of the CDR3 is 15 residues. The germline V gene encodes CDR1 SGDLS and CDR2 YYNGEE. CDR3 sequence (DNA): TGTGCCAGCAGGGCCGGGGACAGCGGCACCGGGGAGCTGTTTTTT. This encodes CASRAGDSGTGELFF.

The V gene is TRBV30, the J gene TRBJ1-4; a possible D gene is TRBD1 (6 bases). This CDR3 is built from 13 residues. The germline CDR1 and CDR2 sequences are GTSNPN and SVGIG (reference sequence). V was pared by 7 bases and J by 5 bases, with 14 bases between. Here the CDR3 reads CAYNQGLNEKLFF. DNA for the CDR3: TGTGCCTACAATCAGGGGTTGAATGAAAAACTGTTTTTT. Using reference TRBV30 and TRBJ1-4 for the parts outside the CDR3, the full variable domain is SQTIHQWPATLVQPVGSPLSLECTVEGTSNPNLYWYRQAAGRGLQLLFYSVGIGQISSEVPQNLSASRPQDRQFILSSKKLLLSDSGFYLCAYNQGLNEKLFFGSGTQLSVL.

The gene calls are TRBV4-2 and TRBJ1-5; D is perhaps TRBD1 (5 bases). The CDR3 loop spans 13 amino acids. CDR1 and CDR2 from the germline V gene are LGHNA and YNFKEQ. The V end lost 1 base, the J end lost 4 bases, and 5 bases lay between the germline ends. The CDR3 here is CASSQGGNQPQHF. CDR3 coding DNA: TGTGCCAGCAGCCAAGGGGGGAATCAGCCCCAGCATTTT.

This clone is classed as medium-sized. Other DNA sequences in this sample translate to the same CDR3. The chain employs TRBV3-1 (or the pseudogene TRBV3-2) and TRBJ2-7, with a weak D call TRBD1 (6 bases). Germline V gives CDR1 LGHDT, CDR2 YNNKEL (reference sequence). The CDR3 is 12 amino acids. Trimming left V 4 bases short and J 4 bases short, with 8 bases between. CDR3 sequence (DNA): TGTGCCAGCAGCCCCCAGGGGTACGAGCAGTACTTC. As protein: CASSPQGYEQYF.

The rearrangement links TRBV11-3 to TRBJ2-3; no definite D call. Germline V CDR1 and CDR2: SGHNT, YENEEA. The CDR3 extends over 12 amino acids. Deletions cut 1 base from V and 11 bases from J, with 10 bases between. The CDR3 sequence is CASSLGLGGQYF. CDR3 nucleotides: TGTGCCAGCAGCTTAGGGCTGGGTGGGCAGTATTTT. The variable domain in full, with the rest retrieved from reference TRBV11-3 and TRBJ2-3, is EAGVVQSPRYKIIEKKQPVAFWCNPISGHNTLYWYLQNLGQGPELLIRYENEEAVDDSQLPKDRFSAERLKGVDSTLKIQPAELGDSAVYLCASSLGLGGQYFGPGTRLTVL.

The rearrangement links TRBV5-5 to TRBJ2-7, with a weak D call TRBD2 (6 bases). This CDR3 contains 14 residues. V shed 2 bases and J shed 2 bases, with 11 bases lying between them. Germline V gene data show CDR1 as SGHKS and CDR2 as YYEKEE (reference sequence). The CDR3 sequence is CASSFAGRAYEQYF. CDR3 in DNA: TGTGCCAGCAGCTTCGCGGGGCGAGCCTACGAGCAGTACTTC.

V is TRBV20-1 and J is TRBJ2-2; 7 nucleotides line up with TRBD1. The CDR3 length is 13 residues. Germline lookup yields CDR1 DFQATT and CDR2 SNEGSKA (reference sequence). V lost 3 bases, J lost 8 bases, and 6 bases stayed unmatched. The chain's CDR3 is CSASDRVGGELFF. The CDR3 DNA reads TGCAGTGCTAGTGACAGGGTCGGGGGGGAGCTGTTTTTT.

This chain uses TRBV28 with TRBJ1-6, with 7 bases matching TRBD1. This CDR3 is 15 amino acids long. Germline V gene data show CDR1 as MDHEN and CDR2 as SYDVKM. The V segment lost 7 bases and the J segment 1 base; nucleotides outside the gene matches: 4. CDR3 nucleotides: TGTGCCAGCAATAAACAGGGGTCCTATAATTCACCCCTCCACTTT. Translated: CASNKQGSYNSPLHF.

This chain connects TRBV7-3 to TRBJ2-1, with D perhaps TRBD1 or TRBD2 (6 bases each). CDR1 is SGHTA, CDR2 FQGTGA, per germline. This CDR3 contains 17 residues. V was cut by 2 bases and J by 6 bases, with 20 bases left in between. The CDR3 nucleotides are TGTGCCAGCAGCTTATACCCGGGGGCGCCCATGGGCAATGAGCAGTTCTTC. This sequence encodes CASSLYPGAPMGNEQFF.

The chain's CDR3 is CASSLGVLNEQFF. As DNA, the CDR3 is TGTGCCAGCAGTTTGGGGGTATTGAATGAGCAGTTCTTC. This chain joins TRBV28 and TRBJ2-1; D may match TRBD1 or TRBD2 (5 bases each). Germline V gives CDR1 MDHEN, CDR2 SYDVKM. The CDR3 is 13 residues long. Trimming removed 3 bases at V and 7 bases at J, with 10 bases between.

The chain carries TRBV11-2 and TRBJ2-7, with D tentatively TRBD1 (6 bases). V lost 0 bases, J lost 0 bases, and 24 bases lay in between. CDR3 size: 20 residues. Germline V lookup: CDR1 SGHAT, CDR2 FQNNGV. Here the CDR3 reads CASSLDLSGTPTILSYEQYF. The DNA for the CDR3 is TGTGCCAGCAGCTTAGACCTATCCGGGACACCAACAATTCTCTCCTACGAGCAGTACTTC.

This clone was counted ten times or more. V usage is TRBV9 and J usage is TRBJ1-2; D remains ambiguous. CDR3 size: 14 residues. Germline-derived CDR1 and CDR2 are SGDLS and YYNGEE. Trimming pared 0 bases from V and 6 bases from J, leaving 12 bases between. The CDR3 nucleotides are TGTGCCAGCAGCGTAGATGGAGTACTCGATGGCTACACCTTC. It translates to CASSVDGVLDGYTF.

Only a few counts were recorded for this clone. The chain uses TRBV19 and TRBJ1-5; 7 nucleotides align to TRBD1. The CDR3 is 17 residues long. Germline V CDR1 and CDR2: LNHDA, SQIVND (reference sequence). Trimming removed 9 bases from V and 0 bases from J; junction bases left unmatched: 14. DNA for the CDR3: TGTGCCAGCAAAGAACTTCAAGGGGGCAGTAGCAATCAGCCCCAGCATTTT. This sequence encodes CASKELQGGSSNQPQHF. Combining the CDR3 with reference TRBV19 and TRBJ1-5 gives the whole variable domain DGGITQSPKYLFRKEGQNVTLSCEQNLNHDAMYWYRQDPGQGLRLIYYSQIVNDFQKGDIAEGYSVSREKKESFPLTVTSAQKNPTAFYLCASKELQGGSSNQPQHFGDGTRLSIL.

This sequence joins TRBV19 and TRBJ2-7; 8 bases are shared with TRBD1. The CDR3 runs to 16 residues. Germline CDR1 is LNHDA and CDR2 is SQIVND (reference sequence). The junction had 8 bases not matched to a gene; V was cut back by 3 bases and J by 1 base. CDR3 region: CASSMDGTGTSYEQYF. CDR3 in DNA: TGTGCCAGTAGTATGGACGGGACAGGAACGTCCTACGAGCAGTACTTC.

This clone was observed once. The chain's CDR3 is CASSSPGQGLYGYTF. The DNA of the CDR3 is TGTGCCAGCAGCTCACCGGGACAGGGGCTCTATGGCTACACCTTC. The J gene is TRBJ1-2, the V gene TRBV5-4; 10 nucleotides line up with TRBD1. Trimming at V came to 3 bases and at J to 4 bases, leaving 6 bases not matched to a gene. Germline lookup yields CDR1 SGHNT and CDR2 YYREEE (reference sequence). The CDR3 is 15 residues long. The whole variable domain, remainder taken from reference TRBV5-4 and TRBJ1-2, is ETGVTQSPTHLIKTRGQQVTLRCSSQSGHNTVSWYQQALGQGPQFIFQYYREEENGRGNFPPRFSGLQFPNYSSELNVNALELDDSALYLCASSSPGQGLYGYTFGSGTRLTVV.